This is a list of T cell receptor beta chains from one sample in a study of T cell repertoires in ileal Crohn's disease. TCRdb's copy holds only in-frame clones and misses some; the assay was immunoSEQ multiplex PCR. The sample shows about 570 clones, around 81% of them seen only once. The sequenced sample was ileal tissue. The source of these receptors is an adult with Crohn's disease. The CDR3 runs from the conserved cysteine through the conserved F or W. Fields, in order: V gene, J gene, D gene, clone size, CDR3 DNA, CDR3 protein. D genes are given only for firm matches. Clone size appears in some rows only: once, few, many, or a class for an expanded clone.

TRBV4-1	TRBJ1-1	TRBD1	NA	TGCGCCAGCAGCCTATGGACAGGGGGCGGGAAGATGAACACTGAAGCTTTCTTT	CASSLWTGGGKMNTEAFF
TRBV4-3	TRBJ2-7	TRBD2	NA	TGCGCCAGCAGCCAGACTAGCGGAGACTCCTACGAGCAGTACTTC	CASSQTSGDSYEQYF
TRBV7-9	TRBJ2-1	NA	once	TGTGCCAGCAGCTTAGTTGGCGGGGCCGACCACAATGAGCAGTTCTTC	CASSLVGGADHNEQFF
TRBV4-1	TRBJ2-7	TRBD1	NA	TGCGCCAGCAGCCTCCTACAGGGGGCGCCCTACGAGCAGTACTTC	CASSLLQGAPYEQYF
TRBV6-5	TRBJ2-2	NA	once	TGTGCCAGCAGTTCCCAAGTTGAGGCCGGGGAGCTGTTTTTT	CASSSQVEAGELFF
TRBV5-4	TRBJ2-1	NA	NA	TGTGCCAGCAGCCTCACGGGGGATGAGCAGTTCTTC	CASSLTGDEQFF
TRBV7-2	TRBJ2-7	NA	NA	TGTGCCAGCAGCTTATGGGACACCCGAGAGCAGTACTTC	CASSLWDTREQYF
TRBV5-1	TRBJ2-1	TRBD2	NA	TGCGCCAGCAGCCGACTAGCGGGGGAACACAATGAGCAGTTCTTC	CASSRLAGEHNEQFF
TRBV27	TRBJ1-5	NA	few	TGTGCCAGCAGTTTCCAGGTGGGTCAGCCCCAGCATTTT	CASSFQVGQPQHF
TRBV7-3	TRBJ2-3	TRBD2	once	TGTGCCAGCAGCTTCGGGGGGGGAGGAACAGATACGCAGTATTTT	CASSFGGGGTDTQYF
TRBV13	TRBJ2-3	NA	NA	TGTGCCAGCAGCCTGAGCACAGATACGCAGTATTTT	CASSLSTDTQYF
TRBV11-2	TRBJ1-5	TRBD1	NA	TGTGCCAGCAGCTTAGGGAAGACAGGGAAGAGGCAGCCCCAGCATTTT	CASSLGKTGKRQPQHF
TRBV6-1	TRBJ2-5	NA	NA	TGTGCCAGCAGCGAAAACTCCGGGGAGGCCCAGTACTTC	CASSENSGEAQYF
TRBV4-3	TRBJ1-1	NA	few	TGCGCCAGCAGCCAAGAATTTAGTCCCGCCAAGAACACTGAAGCTTTCTTT	CASSQEFSPAKNTEAFF
TRBV10-3	TRBJ2-7	NA	few	TGTGCCATCAGTGAGTCATTGGCAGGGGTGAACGAGCAGTACTTC	CAISESLAGVNEQYF
TRBV7-9	TRBJ1-6	NA	once	TGTGCCAGCAGCTCAACATCAAATAATTCACCCCTCCACTTT	CASSSTSNNSPLHF
TRBV19	TRBJ2-7	TRBD1	once	TGTGCCAGCGCGGGACAGGGGGTGTACGAGCAGTACTTC	CASAGQGVYEQYF
TRBV2	TRBJ2-1	TRBD2	once	TGTGCCAGCGAAGACTGGCGGGGGGGTGGTAATGAGCAGTTCTTC	CASEDWRGGGNEQFF
TRBV6-6	TRBJ2-1	NA	NA	TGTGCCAGCAGTACGGGGGTAGAATTTTTCGATGAGCAGTTCTTC	CASSTGVEFFDEQFF
TRBV11-2	TRBJ2-1	TRBD2	NA	TGTGCCAGCAGCTTACTAGCGGGGGGGTACAATGAGCAGTTCTTC	CASSLLAGGYNEQFF
TRBV28	TRBJ1-6	NA	NA	TGTGCCAGCAGCTCACAGTTTTCGTCACCCCTCCACTTT	CASSSQFSSPLHF
TRBV5-1	TRBJ2-6	NA	NA	TGCGCCAGCAGCTCGATGGACAGAACCTCTGGGGCCAACGTCCTGACTTTC	CASSSMDRTSGANVLTF
TRBV27	TRBJ2-6	NA	NA	TGTGCCAGCAGTTCTCAGACGGAGTCTGGGGCCAACGTCCTGACTTTC	CASSSQTESGANVLTF
TRBV9	TRBJ2-3	TRBD2	once	TGTGCCAGCAGCGTACAAGCGGGGGCCTATACAGATACGCAGTATTTT	CASSVQAGAYTDTQYF
TRBV5-3	TRBJ1-6	TRBD1	few	TGTGCCAGAAGCCCCCCCGGGACAGGGGACAATTCACCCCTCCACTTT	CARSPPGTGDNSPLHF
TRBV28	TRBJ2-2	NA	NA	TGTGCCACGAACCGGGACACCGGGGAGCTGTTTTTT	CATNRDTGELFF
TRBV6-4	TRBJ2-3	TRBD2	NA	TGTGCCAGCAGTAACCGAGGACTAGCGACAGATACGCAGTATTTT	CASSNRGLATDTQYF
TRBV4-3	TRBJ2-3	NA	NA	TGCGCCAGCAGCCAAGTGGCAGGATCTAGCACAGATACGCAGTATTTT	CASSQVAGSSTDTQYF
TRBV9	TRBJ2-2	NA	NA	TGTGCCAGCAGCGTAGACGGTGCGCGGGAGCTGTTTTTT	CASSVDGARELFF
TRBV6-5	TRBJ2-3	TRBD2	NA	TGTGCCAGCAGAGATTCCCCCGGGGGGGCAGATACGCAGTATTTT	CASRDSPGGADTQYF
TRBV7-9	TRBJ2-3	NA	NA	TGTGCCAGCAGCTTATGGGGGGGGCAGGTAGATACGCAGTATTTT	CASSLWGGQVDTQYF
TRBV7-9	TRBJ2-1	NA	NA	TGTGCCAGCAGCTTAGCTTGGCAGCCGGGTTTCTTC	CASSLAWQPGFF
TRBV7-2	TRBJ1-5	NA	NA	TGTGCCAGCAGAGACGACAGTTATAGCAATCAGCCCCAGCATTTT	CASRDDSYSNQPQHF
TRBV7-3	TRBJ2-2	NA	NA	TGTGCCAGCGGGGCTAACACCGGGGAGCTGTTTTTT	CASGANTGELFF
TRBV6-1	TRBJ2-5	TRBD2	NA	TGTGCCAGTTTAGCGGGGGTGGGCCAAGAGACCCAGTACTTC	CASLAGVGQETQYF
TRBV7-9	TRBJ1-1	TRBD1	NA	TGTGCCAGCAGCTTACCCCGTCACTACAGGGGGCCGAACACTGAAGCTTTCTTT	CASSLPRHYRGPNTEAFF
TRBV5-1	TRBJ2-7	TRBD1	NA	TGCGCCAGCAGCTGGGGGACAGTCTACGAGCAGTACTTC	CASSWGTVYEQYF
TRBV1	TRBJ1-2	NA	NA	TGCACCAGCAGTAGGGGAAGTTTGCGAAAGACCTATGGCTACACCTTC	CTSSRGSLRKTYGYTF